This TCR beta chain was captured by sequencing in a study of cytomegalovirus exposure and HLA in healthy donors. The CDR3 is 16 amino acids. Per germline, CDR1 MNHNS and CDR2 SASEGT. V lost 4 bases and J lost 2; bases outside the gene matches: 8. Overall study results and limits: Later analysis associated a missense DCLRE1C variant with TCR beta V- and J-gene trimming.

Primers included in the PCR were 60 Vbeta and 13 Jbeta primers. Profiled with immunoSEQ multiplex PCR; TCRdb holds only in-frame clones, not every one. The sample shows some 140,000 clones, 79% of them seen only once. Comment on this clone: Antigen unknown.

Material for sequencing was PBMCs. This chain uses TRBV6-1 with TRBJ1-5; TRBD1 matches 7 bases. The clonotype was recovered from a man younger than 30 in good health and CMV-seronegative. CDR3 in DNA: TGTGCCAGCAGTGCCTCAGGGGGTCGTCGCAATCAGCCCCAGCATTTT. Protein sequence: CASSASGGRRNQPQHF.